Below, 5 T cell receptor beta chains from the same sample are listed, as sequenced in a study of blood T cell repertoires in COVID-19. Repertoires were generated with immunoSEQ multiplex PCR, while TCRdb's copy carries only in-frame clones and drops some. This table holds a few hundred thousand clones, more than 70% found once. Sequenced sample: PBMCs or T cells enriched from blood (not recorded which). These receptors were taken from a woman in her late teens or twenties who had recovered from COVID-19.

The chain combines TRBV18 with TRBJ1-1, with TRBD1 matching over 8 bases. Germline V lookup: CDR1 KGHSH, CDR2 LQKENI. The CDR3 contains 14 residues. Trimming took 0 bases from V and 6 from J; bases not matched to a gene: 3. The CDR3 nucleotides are TGTGCCAGCTCACCACCTCAGGGGGCCGCTGAAGCTTTCTTT. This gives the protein CASSPPQGAAEAFF.

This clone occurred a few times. The DNA for the CDR3 is TGTGCCAGCCGACAGTCGGGCGTGAACACTGAAGCTTTCTTT. Its translation: CASRQSGVNTEAFF. This chain uses TRBV27 with TRBJ1-1, with D perhaps TRBD1 (5 bases). The CDR3 contains 14 residues. CDR1 is MNHEY and CDR2 is SMNVEV in the germline V gene (reference sequence). V lost 8 bases to trimming and J lost 0 bases, with 13 bases between them.

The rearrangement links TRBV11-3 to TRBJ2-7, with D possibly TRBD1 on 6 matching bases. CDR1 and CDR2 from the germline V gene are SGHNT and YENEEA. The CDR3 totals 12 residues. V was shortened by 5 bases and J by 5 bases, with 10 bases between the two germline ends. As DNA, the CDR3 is TGTGCCAGCAGCAAACAGGGAAACGAGCAGTACTTC. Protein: CASSKQGNEQYF.

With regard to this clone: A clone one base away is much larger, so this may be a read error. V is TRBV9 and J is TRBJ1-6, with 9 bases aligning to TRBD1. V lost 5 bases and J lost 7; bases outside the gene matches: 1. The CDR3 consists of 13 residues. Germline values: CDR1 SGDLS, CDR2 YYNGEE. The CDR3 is CASRGQGNSPLHF. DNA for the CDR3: TGTGCCAGCAGAGGACAGGGGAATTCACCCCTCCACTTT.

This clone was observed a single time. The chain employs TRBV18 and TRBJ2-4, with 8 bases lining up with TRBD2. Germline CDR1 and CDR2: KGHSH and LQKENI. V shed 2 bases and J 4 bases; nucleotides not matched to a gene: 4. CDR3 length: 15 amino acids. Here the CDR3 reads CASSPTPGGKNIQYF. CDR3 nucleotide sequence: TGTGCCAGCTCACCAACCCCGGGAGGGAAAAACATTCAGTACTTC.